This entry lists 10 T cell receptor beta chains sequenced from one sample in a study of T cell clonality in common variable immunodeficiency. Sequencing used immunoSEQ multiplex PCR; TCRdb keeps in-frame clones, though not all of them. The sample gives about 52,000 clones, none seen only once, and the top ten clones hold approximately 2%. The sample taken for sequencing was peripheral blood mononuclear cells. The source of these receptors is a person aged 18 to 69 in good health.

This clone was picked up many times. CDR3 in amino acids: CSVEVWGRKGEKLFF. The CDR3 bases that were read are TGCAGCGTTGAAGTCTGGGGGCGAAAGGGTGAAAAA. The rearrangement uses TRBV29-1 and TRBJ1-4, with a possible D match to TRBD1 (6 bases). The CDR3 end is not reached by the read, which stops 3 residues before it; the germline J gene fills it in. Germline CDR1 and CDR2: SQVTM and ANQGSEA. V was trimmed by 1 base and J by 7 bases, leaving 16 bases between them. The CDR3 has 15 residues.

The CDR3 spells CASSFTGTSNLEQYF. Partial CDR3 DNA: TGCGCCAGCAGCTTTACCGGGACTAGCAATCTCGAG. This rearrangement joins TRBV5-1 to TRBJ2-7; 9 bases align to TRBD2. With the read ending 3 residues before the CDR3 end, the germline J gene is used to fill in that end. V shed 2 bases, J shed 6 bases, and the junction held 9 bases outside the gene matches. The germline V gene has CDR1 SGHRS and CDR2 YFSETQ. This CDR3 region has 15 residues.

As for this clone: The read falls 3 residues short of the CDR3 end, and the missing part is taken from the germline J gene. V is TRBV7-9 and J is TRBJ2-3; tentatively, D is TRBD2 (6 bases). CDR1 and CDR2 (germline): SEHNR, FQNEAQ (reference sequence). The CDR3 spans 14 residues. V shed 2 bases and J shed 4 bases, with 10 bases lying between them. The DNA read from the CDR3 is TGTGCCAGCAGCTTATCGGCGGGATCAGATACG. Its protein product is CASSLSAGSDT. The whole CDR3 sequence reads CASSLSAGSDTQYF.

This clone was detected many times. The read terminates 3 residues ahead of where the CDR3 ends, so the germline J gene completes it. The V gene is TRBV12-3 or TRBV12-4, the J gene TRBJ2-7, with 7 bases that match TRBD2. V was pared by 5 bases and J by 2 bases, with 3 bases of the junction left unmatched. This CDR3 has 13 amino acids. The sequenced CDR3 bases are TGTGCCAGCAGTAAGGGACTACCCTACGAG. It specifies CASSKGLPYE. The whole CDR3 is CASSKGLPYEQYF.

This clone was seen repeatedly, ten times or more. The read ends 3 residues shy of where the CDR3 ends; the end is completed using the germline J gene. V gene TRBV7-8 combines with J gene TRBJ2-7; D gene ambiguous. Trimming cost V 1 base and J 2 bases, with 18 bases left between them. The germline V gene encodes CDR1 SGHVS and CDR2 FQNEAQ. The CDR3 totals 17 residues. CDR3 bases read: TGTGCCAGCAGCTTAGTCCCTTCTATTGGTCTACCCTACGAG. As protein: CASSLVPSIGLPYE. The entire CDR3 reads CASSLVPSIGLPYEQYF.

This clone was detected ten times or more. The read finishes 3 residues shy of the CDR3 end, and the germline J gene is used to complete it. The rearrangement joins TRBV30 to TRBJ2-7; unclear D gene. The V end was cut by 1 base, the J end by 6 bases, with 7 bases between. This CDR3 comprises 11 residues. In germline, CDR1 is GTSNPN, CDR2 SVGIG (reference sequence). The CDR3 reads CAWSALSEQYF. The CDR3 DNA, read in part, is TGTGCCTGGAGTGCCCTCTCCGAG.

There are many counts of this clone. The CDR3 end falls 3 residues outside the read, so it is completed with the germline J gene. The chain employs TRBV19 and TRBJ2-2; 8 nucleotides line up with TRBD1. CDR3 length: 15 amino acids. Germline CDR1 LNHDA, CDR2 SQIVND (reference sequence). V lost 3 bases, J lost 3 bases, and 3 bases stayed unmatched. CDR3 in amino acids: CASSMGQVYTGELFF. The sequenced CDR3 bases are TGTGCCAGTAGTATGGGACAGGTCTACACCGGGGAG.

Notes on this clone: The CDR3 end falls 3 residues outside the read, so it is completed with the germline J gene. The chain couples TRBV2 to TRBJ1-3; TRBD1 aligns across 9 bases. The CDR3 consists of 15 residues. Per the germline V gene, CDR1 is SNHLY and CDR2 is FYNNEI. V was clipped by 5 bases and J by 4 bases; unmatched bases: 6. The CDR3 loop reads CASSWDRDPGNTIYF. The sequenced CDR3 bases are TGTGCCAGCAGTTGGGACAGGGACCCCGGAAACACC.

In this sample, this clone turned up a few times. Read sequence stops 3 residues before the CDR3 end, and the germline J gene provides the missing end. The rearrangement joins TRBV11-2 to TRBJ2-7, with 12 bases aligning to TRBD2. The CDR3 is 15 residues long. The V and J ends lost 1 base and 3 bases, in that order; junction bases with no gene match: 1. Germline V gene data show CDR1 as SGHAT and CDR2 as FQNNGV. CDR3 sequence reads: CASSLGLAGVYEQYF. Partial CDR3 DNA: TGTGCCAGCAGCTTAGGACTAGCGGGAGTCTACGAG.

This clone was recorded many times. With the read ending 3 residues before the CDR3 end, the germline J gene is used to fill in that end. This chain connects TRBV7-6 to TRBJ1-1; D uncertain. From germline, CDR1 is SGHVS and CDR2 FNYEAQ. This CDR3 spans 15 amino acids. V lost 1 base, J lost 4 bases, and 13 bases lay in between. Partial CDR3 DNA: TGTGCCAGCAGCTTAGATGCCGGGTTTTCCACTGAA. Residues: CASSLDAGFSTE. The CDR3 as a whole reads CASSLDAGFSTEAFF.